Listed below are T cell receptor beta chains from one sample, sequenced in a study of T-cell memory formation after mild COVID-19. TCRdb redid the calling of the 5' RACE reads with MiXCR, one entry per CDR3 protein. The table shows around 200,000 distinct CDR3 sequences, with roughly 20% occurring only once. Sequencing used PBMCs or a T cell subset sorted from them (not recorded which). Receptors originate from a man younger than 30 who had mild COVID-19 (a few samples of this study predate the infection). Cell type and time point are not known. The CDR3 runs from the conserved cysteine through the conserved F or W. D genes are given only for firm matches. Size values are once, few and many counts, or a class for expanded clones, and some rows have none.

TRBJ1-4,TRBV7-7,few,TRBD1,CASTPRDSWEKLFF,TGTGCTAGCACCCCCCGGGACAGTTGGGAAAAACTGTTTTTT
TRBJ2-5,TRBV10-3,many,-,CAISRARETQYF,TGTGCCATCAGTCGGGCGAGGGAGACCCAGTACTTC
TRBJ2-3,TRBV5-4,-,-,CASSLRQAPFTDTQYF,TGTGCCAGCAGCTTGAGACAGGCGCCCTTCACAGATACGCAGTATTTT
TRBJ2-3,TRBV6-5,-,-,CASSSPGPVIDTQYF,TGTGCCAGCAGCTCGCCGGGACCAGTTATAGATACGCAGTATTTT
TRBJ1-6,TRBV5-6,-,-,CASSLGGLAERGTLHF,TGTGCCAGCAGCTTGGGCGGCTTGGCCGAGCGTGGGACCCTCCACTTT
TRBJ1-1,TRBV20-1,few,-,CSALDSRSSEAFF,TGCAGTGCTCTTGACAGCCGGTCGTCTGAAGCTTTCTTT
TRBJ2-3,TRBV11-3,-,TRBD2,CASGSGTSGDTQYF,TGTGCCAGCGGATCCGGGACTAGCGGAGATACGCAGTATTTT
TRBJ1-2,TRBV27,-,-,CASRSSGWGYGYTF,TGTGCCAGCCGCAGCTCGGGTTGGGGATATGGCTACACCTTC
TRBJ1-2,TRBV7-2,-,-,CASSLGHYGYTF,TGTGCCAGCAGCTTAGGCCACTATGGCTACACCTTC
TRBJ2-7,TRBV5-1,once,TRBD2,CASSSGLAASYEQYF,TGCGCCAGCAGCTCGGGACTAGCGGCCTCCTACGAGCAGTACTTC
TRBJ1-1,TRBV18,-,-,CASSPGVTEAFF,TGTGCCAGCTCACCAGGGGTCACTGAAGCTTTCTTT
TRBJ1-1,TRBV29-1,-,-,CSAKQGRTEAFF,TGCAGCGCGAAACAGGGTAGAACTGAAGCTTTCTTT
TRBJ2-6,TRBV5-4,-,-,CASSFFTATHSGANVLTF,TGTGCCAGCAGCTTCTTCACAGCAACTCACTCTGGGGCCAACGTCCTGACTTTC
TRBJ1-4,TRBV12-3/TRBV12-4,-,TRBD1,CASSFSETGEGEKLFF,TGTGCCAGCAGCTTCAGCGAGACAGGGGAGGGTGAAAAACTGTTTTTT
TRBJ2-7,TRBV4-2,-,-,CASSQGPGREQYF,TGTGCCAGCAGCCAAGGGCCAGGGCGGGAGCAGTACTTC
TRBJ2-2,TRBV6-2/TRBV6-3,-,TRBD2,CASSYGGGNQNTGELFF,TGTGCCAGCAGTTACGGCGGGGGGAACCAGAACACCGGGGAGCTGTTTTTT
TRBJ2-3,TRBV7-2,few,TRBD2,CASSLRVGGGGHTDTQYF,TGTGCCAGCAGCTTACGAGTTGGTGGCGGGGGGCACACAGATACGCAGTATTTT
TRBJ1-6,TRBV5-1,-,-,CASRPTLGSYNSPLHF,TGCGCCAGCAGACCAACGCTAGGCTCCTATAATTCACCCCTCCACTTT
TRBJ1-5,TRBV6-2/TRBV6-3,few,-,CASRGLGENQPQHF,TGTGCCAGCCGGGGGCTCGGGGAGAATCAGCCCCAGCATTTT
TRBJ2-3,TRBV7-3,-,-,CASSLEPRHPGAQYF,TGTGCCAGCAGCTTAGAACCGAGGCATCCGGGTGCGCAGTATTTT
TRBJ2-6,TRBV2,-,-,CASSARGGANVLTF,TGTGCCAGCAGCGCCCGCGGTGGGGCCAACGTCCTGACTTTC
TRBJ2-7,TRBV6-5,-,TRBD2,CASSSPSSGPYEQYF,TGTGCCAGCAGTTCTCCTTCTAGCGGGCCCTACGAGCAGTACTTC
TRBJ2-1,TRBV20-1,-,-,CSASSRVAHSSVYNEQFF,TGCAGTGCTAGTAGCAGGGTGGCCCATTCCTCCGTTTACAATGAGCAGTTCTTC
TRBJ2-5,TRBV6-2/TRBV6-3,few,-,CASSLRGTDQETQYF,TGTGCCAGCAGTCTGCGGGGGACAGACCAAGAGACCCAGTACTTC
TRBJ1-1,TRBV6-6,few,-,CASSFRGRPEAFF,TGTGCCAGCAGTTTCAGGGGCCGTCCGGAGGCTTTCTTT
TRBJ2-2,TRBV5-1,few,-,CASRKEPDTGELFF,TGCGCCAGCAGGAAGGAGCCGGACACCGGGGAGCTGTTTTTT
TRBJ2-1,TRBV20-1,few,TRBD1,CSARDPGQGASNEQFF,TGCAGTGCTAGAGATCCGGGACAGGGGGCATCAAATGAGCAGTTCTTC
TRBJ2-5,TRBV7-9,-,TRBD2,CASSSAGGETQYF,TGTGCCAGCAGCTCGGCCGGGGGGGAGACCCAGTACTTC
TRBJ2-3,TRBV24-1,-,TRBD1,CATGETGAVDTQYF,TGTGCCACGGGGGAAACAGGGGCGGTAGATACGCAGTATTTT
TRBJ1-4,TRBV12-3/TRBV12-4,-,-,CASGPGGLVKLFF,TGTGCCAGCGGTCCGGGAGGCTTGGTGAAACTGTTTTTT
TRBJ2-1,TRBV7-8,-,-,CASSSIGNEQFF,TGTGCCAGCAGCTCCATAGGCAATGAGCAGTTCTTC